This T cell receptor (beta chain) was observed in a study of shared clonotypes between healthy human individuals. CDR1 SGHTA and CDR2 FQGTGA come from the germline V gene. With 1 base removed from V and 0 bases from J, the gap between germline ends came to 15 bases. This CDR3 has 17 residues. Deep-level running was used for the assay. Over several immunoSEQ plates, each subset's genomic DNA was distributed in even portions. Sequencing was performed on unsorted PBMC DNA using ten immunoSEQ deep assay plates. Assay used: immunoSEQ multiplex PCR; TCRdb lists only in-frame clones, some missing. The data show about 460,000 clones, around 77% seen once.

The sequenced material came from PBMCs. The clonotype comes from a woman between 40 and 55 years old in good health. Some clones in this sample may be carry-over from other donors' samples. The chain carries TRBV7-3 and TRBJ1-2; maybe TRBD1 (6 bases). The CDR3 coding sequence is TGTGCCAGCAGCTTAAGGGGGCCGGACACAACTAACTATGGCTACACCTTC. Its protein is CASSLRGPDTTNYGYTF. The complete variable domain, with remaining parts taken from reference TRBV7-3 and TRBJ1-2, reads GAGVSQTPSNKVTEKGKYVELRCDPISGHTALYWYRQSLGQGPEFLIYFQGTGAADDSGLPNDRFFAVRPEGSVSTLKIQRTERGDSAVYLCASSLRGPDTTNYGYTFGSGTRLTVV.